These 16 T cell receptor beta chains originate from one sample sequenced in a study of T-cell memory formation after mild COVID-19 (dated by TCRdb to about 2021). Library preparation was by 5' RACE. Sequencing used an Illumina NovaSeq 6000. The public reads were quality trimmed at Q25 with fastp and then assembled into clones with MiXCR by TCRdb, keeping productive beta chains. Rows are combined by CDR3 protein, so each entry shows the most common genes and DNA. For this sample there are roughly 160,000 distinct CDR3 sequences; over 10% appear just once. The ten largest clones add up to approximately 3.3% of the sample. Source material: PBMCs or a T cell subset sorted from them (not recorded which). The receptors stem from a man younger than 30 who had mild COVID-19 (a few samples of this study predate the infection). The sample titles of this study are shuffled in the database, so cell type and time point are left out; the donor was told from shared clones.

This sequence joins TRBV10-3 and TRBJ2-3; D uncertain. Trimming removed 10 bases at V and 1 base at J, with 6 bases between. The CDR3 totals 11 residues. CDR1 ENHRY and CDR2 SYGVKD come from the germline V gene. CDR3 sequence: CATQGTDTQYF. In DNA form, the CDR3 reads TGTGCCACCCAGGGCACAGATACGCAGTATTTT.

This clonotype has more than one count but fewer than ten. The CDR3 spells CASSKGTSSYEQYV. CDR3 DNA: TGTGCCAGCAGCAAAGGGACATCGTCCTACGAGCAGTACGTC. The chain couples TRBV21-1 to TRBJ2-7; the listed D gene, TRBD1, was not tested against the DNA. TRBV21-1 is reported as a pseudogene. The CDR3 has 14 amino acids.

J is TRBJ1-2 and V is TRBV20-1; D is unresolved. In germline, CDR1 is DFQATT, CDR2 SNEGSKA (reference sequence). V was trimmed by 1 base and J by 4 bases, leaving 13 bases between them. The CDR3 runs to 14 residues. This CDR3 reads CSARVAATFYGYTF. The CDR3 coding sequence is TGCAGTGCTAGAGTGGCCGCCACCTTCTATGGCTACACCTTC.

The table lists this clonotype with many counts. The genes are TRBV7-2 and TRBJ2-5; a possible D gene is TRBD2 (7 bases). The V gene's germline CDR1 is SGHTA and CDR2 FQGNSA. V was cut by 7 bases and J by 2 bases, with 17 bases left in between. The CDR3 sequence is 15 residues long. For the CDR3, the DNA is TGTGCCAGCAATAAAGGGGGGGGCCGACAAGAGACCCAGTACTTC. This encodes CASNKGGGRQETQYF.

The V call is TRBV5-1, the J call TRBJ2-1; the match to TRBD2 covers 12 bases. V dropped 1 base and J dropped 5; count of bases not matched to a gene: 7. CDR1 is SGHRS and CDR2 is YFSETQ in the germline V gene. This CDR3 spans 17 amino acids. For the CDR3, the DNA is TGCGCCAGCAGCTTGAATCTAGCGGGGGGGAAACACAATGAGCAGTTCTTC. It specifies CASSLNLAGGKHNEQFF. Filled out from reference TRBV5-1 and TRBJ2-1, the complete variable domain reads KAGVTQTPRYLIKTRGQQVTLSCSPISGHRSVSWYQQTPGQGLQFLFEYFSETQRNKGNFPGRFSGRQFSNSRSEMNVSTLELGDSALYLCASSLNLAGGKHNEQFFGPGTRLTVL.

The chain is built from TRBV5-1 and TRBJ1-5; no definite D call. V was trimmed by 4 bases and J by 3 bases, leaving 14 bases between them. In germline, CDR1 is SGHRS, CDR2 YFSETQ. The CDR3 consists of 15 residues. CDR3 bases: TGCGCCAGCAGCCTTGGACCGTTACCCAATCAGCCCCAGCATTTT. Translating gives CASSLGPLPNQPQHF.

This clonotype was seen at least ten times. The rearrangement links TRBV7-8 to TRBJ1-5; D is unresolved. This CDR3 contains 15 residues. The germline V gene has CDR1 SGHVS and CDR2 FQNEAQ. V was trimmed by 4 bases and J by 1 base, leaving 11 bases between them. CDR3 sequence reads: CASSSQPGSNQPQHF. In nucleotides, the CDR3 is TGTGCCAGCAGCTCCCAACCCGGAAGCAATCAGCCCCAGCATTTT.

The chain uses TRBV6-2 or TRBV6-3 and TRBJ2-6, with 11 bases identical to TRBD2. Germline CDR1 MNHEY, CDR2 SVGEGT. The CDR3 has 17 amino acids. V shed 6 bases, J shed 0 bases, and the junction held 4 bases outside the gene matches. Here the CDR3 reads CASRPSGGSSGANVLTF. CDR3 nucleotides: TGTGCCAGCAGGCCTAGCGGGGGGAGCTCTGGGGCCAACGTCCTGACTTTC.

This clonotype has a count of ten or more. The chain joins TRBV4-1 to TRBJ2-5; TRBD2 matches at 11 bases. There are 16 residues in the CDR3. V was pared by 4 bases and J by 4 bases, with 8 bases of the junction left unmatched. Looked up from germline, CDR1 is MGHRA and CDR2 is YSYEKL. The chain's CDR3 is CASSRVTSGGLETQYF. The CDR3 DNA sequence: TGCGCCAGCAGCCGAGTAACTAGCGGGGGTTTAGAGACCCAGTACTTC.

The chain joins TRBV11-2 to TRBJ2-5; D may be TRBD1 (6 bases). The length of the CDR3 is 15 residues. V dropped 5 bases and J dropped 5 bases, with 18 bases sitting between them. Germline V CDR1 and CDR2: SGHAT, FQNNGV. The CDR3 reads CASSPGAVDGETQYF. CDR3 DNA sequence: TGTGCCAGCAGCCCAGGGGCGGTGGATGGGGAGACCCAGTACTTC.

The chain has TRBV7-2 and TRBJ2-3, with 10 positions matching TRBD1. The CDR3 loop spans 16 amino acids. Germline CDR1 and CDR2: SGHTA and FQGNSA. V was clipped by 0 bases and J by 5 bases; unmatched bases: 5. The CDR3 sequence: CASSLAGTGAGDTQYF. Written as DNA, the CDR3 is TGTGCCAGCAGCTTAGCCGGGACAGGGGCGGGAGATACGCAGTATTTT.

The chain joins TRBV29-1 to TRBJ2-2; TRBD2 matches 8 bases. Germline V gene sequence: CDR1 SQVTM, CDR2 ANQGSEA. The V gene end was trimmed by 7 bases and the J gene end by 3 bases; junction bases not matched to a gene: 4. The CDR3 is 13 amino acids. CDR3 protein: CSARGADTGELFF. The DNA of the CDR3 is TGCAGCGCGCGGGGGGCCGACACCGGGGAGCTGTTTTTT.

The chain joins TRBV7-2 to TRBJ1-4, with 7 bases aligning to TRBD1. Germline V CDR1 and CDR2: SGHTA, FQGNSA. With 4 bases clipped from V and 2 bases from J, the junction kept 4 bases outside the gene matches. This CDR3 spans 15 amino acids. Here the CDR3 reads CASSSYRGTNEKLFF. In DNA form, the CDR3 reads TGTGCCAGCAGCTCATACAGGGGCACTAATGAAAAACTGTTTTTT. The full variable domain, with the rest looked up from reference TRBV7-2 and TRBJ1-4, is GAGVSQSPSNKVTEKGKDVELRCDPISGHTALYWYRQSLGQGLEFLIYFQGNSAPDKSGLPSDRFSAERTGGSVSTLTIQRTQQEDSAVYLCASSSYRGTNEKLFFGSGTQLSVL.

This clonotype was observed a few times. The chain carries TRBV6-1 and TRBJ1-5, with D perhaps TRBD1 (5 bases). Germline CDR1 reads MNHNS; CDR2 reads SASEGT. V lost 10 bases, J lost 3 bases, and 16 bases lay in between. There are 14 residues in the CDR3. The CDR3: CATLPTDPNQPQHF. In DNA form, the CDR3 reads TGTGCCACCCTCCCGACAGACCCCAATCAGCCCCAGCATTTT.

This clonotype showed up just a few times. This sequence joins TRBV5-1 and TRBJ1-6; D not certain. From germline, CDR1 is SGHRS and CDR2 YFSETQ. V lost 4 bases and J 8 bases, leaving 16 bases between the germline ends. The CDR3 covers 15 residues. CDR3 amino acids: CASSPVVGRDSPLHF. The CDR3 nucleotides are TGCGCCAGCAGCCCGGTTGTGGGGAGGGATTCACCCCTCCACTTT.

This clonotype turned up a few times. The chain couples TRBV5-1 to TRBJ2-5; 9 bases map to TRBD1. The CDR3 is 15 amino acids. The trim removed 4 bases at V and 5 bases at J, leaving 9 bases unmatched. The germline CDR1 and CDR2 sequences are SGHRS and YFSETQ. The CDR3 DNA is TGCGCCAGCAGCCCCCTGACAGGGGGGTTGGAGACCCAGTACTTC. This encodes CASSPLTGGLETQYF.